Shown below are 22 T cell receptor beta chains from a single sample sequenced in a study of T cells in tuberculosis. The repertoire was sequenced with immunoSEQ multiplex PCR; TCRdb's copy has only in-frame clones and lacks some. There are 33,000 or so clones in the sample; 93% occur only once, and roughly 7% lies in the top ten. The sequenced sample consisted of PBMCs. The receptors here all came from a donor between 10 and 35 years old with latent tuberculosis or without tuberculosis infection.

V usage is TRBV9 and J usage is TRBJ1-2; 10 positions match TRBD1. Per the germline V gene, CDR1 is SGDLS and CDR2 is YYNGEE. Germline trimming cut 0 bases from V and 6 bases from J; bases unmatched to any gene: 5. The CDR3 is 15 amino acids. This CDR3 is CASSVGSGTGDGYTF. The CDR3 region has the DNA TGTGCCAGCAGCGTAGGTTCCGGGACAGGGGATGGCTACACCTTC.

The chain has TRBV4-1 and TRBJ1-2; 11 bases line up with TRBD1. Germline lookup yields CDR1 MGHRA and CDR2 YSYEKL. V shed 4 bases, J shed 8 bases, and the junction held 6 bases outside the gene matches. The CDR3 has 14 amino acids. This CDR3 reads CASSPGQGAWGYTF. The DNA of the CDR3 is TGCGCCAGCAGCCCTGGACAGGGGGCGTGGGGCTACACCTTC.

The chain recombines TRBV7-6 with TRBJ2-1; D call uncertain. V gave up 6 bases and J gave up 0 bases, with 18 bases separating them. The CDR3 has 17 residues. Germline V gives CDR1 SGHVS, CDR2 FNYEAQ. CDR3 region: CASSLRFLVGSYNEQFF. CDR3 DNA: TGTGCCAGCAGTCTAAGGTTCCTAGTGGGCTCCTACAATGAGCAGTTCTTC.

J is TRBJ1-4 and V is TRBV29-1; 10 positions agree with TRBD1. Germline V gene sequence: CDR1 SQVTM, CDR2 ANQGSEA. The CDR3 sequence is 15 residues long. With 3 bases clipped from V and 6 bases from J, the junction kept 7 bases outside the gene matches. The CDR3 DNA follows: TGCAGCGTTGAGAGATGGGACAGGGGAGATGAAAAACTGTTTTTT. The encoded protein is CSVERWDRGDEKLFF.

This chain links TRBV6-5 with TRBJ1-2; possible D gene TRBD1, 6 bases. CDR1 is MNHEY and CDR2 is SVGAGI in the germline V gene. The CDR3 spans 16 residues. Deletions cut 0 bases from V and 6 bases from J, with 17 bases between. CDR3 in amino acids: CASSYSGLGAQNGYTF. CDR3 nucleotides: TGTGCCAGCAGTTACTCGGGGCTGGGGGCGCAGAATGGCTACACCTTC.

This chain connects TRBV29-1 to TRBJ2-7; 7 nucleotides line up with TRBD2. The CDR3 contains 12 residues. Trimming took 7 bases from V and 2 from J; bases not matched to a gene: 5. Germline assignment: CDR1 SQVTM and CDR2 ANQGSEA. CDR3 DNA: TGCAGCGCGGGAAGCGGGGCCTACGAGCAGTACTTC. Amino acid sequence: CSAGSGAYEQYF.

This rearrangement joins TRBV6-6 to TRBJ2-2; D is possibly TRBD2 (5 bases). V lost 5 bases and J 3 bases, leaving 10 bases between the germline ends. This CDR3 spans 14 amino acids. Per the germline V gene, CDR1 is MNHNY and CDR2 is SVGAGI (reference sequence). CDR3 sequence (DNA): TGTGCCAGCAGTCGAGACGGGGACACCGGGGAGCTGTTTTTT. Its protein is CASSRDGDTGELFF.

The chain recombines TRBV5-1 with TRBJ2-7; 9 bases are shared with TRBD1. CDR3 length equals 13 residues. With 4 bases clipped from V and 5 bases from J, the junction kept 4 bases outside the gene matches. Looked up from germline, CDR1 is SGHRS and CDR2 is YFSETQ. CDR3 DNA sequence: TGCGCCAGCAGCCAGAGGGACAGGGACGAGCAGTACTTC. This encodes CASSQRDRDEQYF.

The CDR3 DNA follows: TGCGCCAGCAGCTCTGGACAGGGATCGATACCCCTCCACTTT. It specifies CASSSGQGSIPLHF. This sequence joins TRBV5-1 and TRBJ1-6; TRBD1 matches 8 bases. This CDR3 has 14 residues. V shed 3 bases and J 12 bases; nucleotides not matched to a gene: 8. Germline V lookup: CDR1 SGHRS, CDR2 YFSETQ. The whole variable domain, filled in from reference TRBV5-1 and TRBJ1-6, reads KAGVTQTPRYLIKTRGQQVTLSCSPISGHRSVSWYQQTPGQGLQFLFEYFSETQRNKGNFPGRFSGRQFSNSRSEMNVSTLELGDSALYLCASSSGQGSIPLHFGNGTRLTVT.

The chain has TRBV7-6 and TRBJ2-7; 7 bases align to TRBD1. Germline CDR1 is SGHVS and CDR2 is FNYEAQ. This CDR3 is 14 amino acids long. V dropped 2 bases and J dropped 0; count of bases not matched to a gene: 1. The CDR3 DNA sequence: TGTGCCAGCAGCTTAAGGGACAGCTCCTACGAGCAGTACTTC. This encodes CASSLRDSSYEQYF.

The chain couples TRBV7-9 to TRBJ1-5; perhaps TRBD1 as D (6 bases). The V end lost 5 bases, the J end lost 5 bases, and 19 bases lay between the germline ends. There are 16 residues in the CDR3. The germline gives CDR1 SEHNR, CDR2 FQNEAQ (reference sequence). CDR3 amino acids: CASSPSWAGEDQPQHF. The CDR3 DNA is TGTGCCAGCAGCCCGAGCTGGGCAGGGGAAGATCAGCCCCAGCATTTT.

V is TRBV18 and J is TRBJ1-2, with a weak D call TRBD1 (6 bases). CDR3 length equals 15 residues. Trimming removed 2 bases at V and 0 bases at J, with 10 bases between. The germline V gene has CDR1 KGHSH and CDR2 LQKENI. The CDR3 loop is CASSPLEGANYGYTF. The DNA of the CDR3 is TGTGCCAGCTCACCATTAGAGGGGGCTAACTATGGCTACACCTTC.

The table lists this clone with a count of one. The rearrangement uses TRBV18 and TRBJ1-2, with D possibly being TRBD1 (5 bases). V was cut by 3 bases and J by 3 bases, with 14 bases left in between. From germline, CDR1 is KGHSH and CDR2 LQKENI. The CDR3 has 15 amino acids. CDR3 amino acids: CASSPSSTEYYGYTF. Here the CDR3 DNA reads TGTGCCAGCTCACCCTCCTCGACAGAGTACTATGGCTACACCTTC. Looking up the rest from reference TRBV18 and TRBJ1-2 gives the full variable domain: NAGVMQNPRHLVRRRGQEARLRCSPMKGHSHVYWYRQLPEEGLKFMVYLQKENIIDESGMPKERFSAEFPKEGPSILRIQQVVRGDSAAYFCASSPSSTEYYGYTFGSGTRLTVV.

The gene calls are TRBV29-1 and TRBJ2-1; D might be TRBD2 (7 bases). The V end was cut by 4 bases, the J end by 5 bases, with 18 bases between. This CDR3 has 15 residues. From germline, CDR1 is SQVTM and CDR2 ANQGSEA. CDR3 in amino acids: CSVAEGGARNNEQFF. For the CDR3, the DNA is TGCAGCGTTGCAGAAGGGGGGGCGAGGAACAATGAGCAGTTCTTC.

This rearrangement joins TRBV7-2 to TRBJ2-3, with 8 positions matching TRBD1. Germline V gives CDR1 SGHTA, CDR2 FQGNSA. There are 13 residues in the CDR3. V dropped 8 bases and J dropped 4; count of bases not matched to a gene: 5. CDR3 bases: TGTGCCAGCGGAGGACAGGGTGCAGATACGCAGTATTTT. Its protein product is CASGGQGADTQYF.

This chain links TRBV7-9 with TRBJ1-3, with 8 bases lining up with TRBD1. CDR1 is SEHNR, CDR2 FQNEAQ, per germline (reference sequence). CDR3 length equals 14 residues. The J segment lost 2 bases and the V segment lost 3 bases, leaving 0 bases of the junction unmatched. CDR3 nucleotide sequence: TGTGCCAGCAGCTTGGGACAGGCTGGAAACACCATATATTTT. Protein sequence: CASSLGQAGNTIYF.

The chain has TRBV5-1 and TRBJ2-7; TRBD1 is a possible D gene (5 bases). Germline CDR1 reads SGHRS; CDR2 reads YFSETQ. With 0 bases removed from V and 3 bases from J, the gap between germline ends came to 7 bases. The CDR3 is 13 residues long. CDR3 nucleotides: TGCGCCAGCAGCTTGGGACAGATCTACGAGCAGTACTTC. It is translated as CASSLGQIYEQYF.

This chain joins TRBV19 and TRBJ1-5; D possibly corresponds to TRBD1 (5 bases). V was shortened by 1 base and J by 1 base, with 8 bases between the two germline ends. The CDR3 spans 15 residues. Germline CDR1 is LNHDA and CDR2 is SQIVND (reference sequence). The chain's CDR3 is CASSIGAGSNQPQHF. For the CDR3, the DNA is TGTGCCAGTAGTATAGGGGCAGGGAGCAATCAGCCCCAGCATTTT.

This clone came up once. This chain links TRBV19 with TRBJ2-7, with 7 bases aligning to TRBD1. J gave up 3 bases and V 6 bases, and 14 bases lay outside the gene matches. CDR1 and CDR2 from the germline V gene are LNHDA and SQIVND (reference sequence). CDR3 length equals 16 residues. In nucleotides, the CDR3 is TGTGCCAGTAGCCCGCCTACAGGGGTAGGAGGCTACGAGCAGTACTTC. Translated: CASSPPTGVGGYEQYF.

V and J are TRBV5-1 and TRBJ1-2; the match to TRBD1 covers 12 bases. The CDR3 has 18 amino acids. CDR1 SGHRS and CDR2 YFSETQ come from the germline V gene. Trimming cost V 1 base and J 5 bases; bases outside gene matches: 12. This CDR3 reads CASSLFTVGTGGGYGYTF. The CDR3 DNA reads TGCGCCAGCAGCTTGTTTACCGTCGGGACAGGGGGCGGTTATGGCTACACCTTC.

This clone was counted a single time. The CDR3 DNA is TGCAGCGCTATACAGTTAGATCAGCCCCAGCATTTT. This sequence encodes CSAIQLDQPQHF. This sequence joins TRBV29-1 and TRBJ1-5, with D unresolved. V was clipped by 7 bases and J by 5 bases, with 12 bases between them. Germline V lookup: CDR1 SQVTM, CDR2 ANQGSEA. The CDR3 has 12 residues.

CDR3 amino acids: CVRSQFRKGSDEQYF. The CDR3, as DNA: TGTGTCAGAAGCCAATTTCGTAAGGGTAGCGACGAGCAGTACTTC. This chain uses TRBV7-5 with TRBJ2-7; no check of the table's D call, TRBD2, against the DNA was made. TRBV7-5 is a pseudogene segment. The CDR3 covers 15 residues.